Sequencing of this T cell receptor (beta chain) was carried out in a study of post-analysis software for immune sequencing data. Turning to the study itself: Recorded subtypes: relapsing-remitting, secondary progressive, progressive-relapsing; some patients unannotated. Overall study findings and caveats: Strong co-clustering by F measure linked samples that shared a preparation batch. Patients used several TRBV segments, including TRBV5-6, TRBV5-1 and TRBV20-1, more often than controls. Diversity measured as normalized Chao1 was significantly lower in multiple sclerosis patients than in controls.

The TCR beta cDNA libraries contained unique molecular identifiers. Roughly 470,000 cDNA molecules came from about 1 to 10 million T cells. Using its own MiXCR run on the PCR reads, TCRdb lists one record per CDR3 protein. The data contain under 650,000 distinct CDR3 sequences, 44% of them singletons. The CDR3 sequence is 16 residues long. Germline CDR1 and CDR2: MNHNS and SASEGT. A note on this clonotype: The antigen remains undetermined. A junction boundary mismatches the germline segment, possibly from a read error.

Sequences were obtained from blood. V and J are TRBV6-1 and TRBJ2-4, with no clear D. This TCR derives from a girl aged 10-17 years with multiple sclerosis. CDR3: CASSEATYQAKNIQYF. DNA for the CDR3: TGTGCCAGCAGCGAAGCGACATACCAAGCCAAAAACATTCAGTACTTC.